This record concerns one TCR beta chain sequence. This clone's antigen is unknown. Base qualities are not provided; no much larger clone lies one nucleotide away. The data originate from a study of blood T cell repertoires in COVID-19 (dated by TCRdb to about 2020). Broadly, across the study: Collaborator samples came from the United States, Italy and Spain and covered acute and convalescent phases of COVID-19. Samples came from the ongoing ImmuneRACE study (first 160 participants) plus 1,254 subjects from 6 global collaborators. Deeply sampled blood TCRbeta repertoires from subjects exposed to, actively infected with, or recovered from COVID-19 were included in the dataset. The material from the prospective study consisted of cDNA or gDNA derived from T cells, B-cell-depleted T cells, or PBMCs. HLA class I and class II types, where available, came from metadata supplied by the sample provider rather than from assay-based typing. Nearly every sample came with metadata listing a de-identified subject ID, COVID-19 status, age in years and sex. The repertoires were made available in a free public database intended to serve as a resource for research on the immune response to SARS-CoV-2.

In the prospective study, participants were roughly 18 to 100 years old, resided in 20 to 30 geographic areas of the United States, and were enrolled through a virtual design. In the prospective study, cohorts were assigned on the basis of participant-reported clinical history obtained from a screening survey and a study questionnaire. Exposed participants had been in contact, within 2 weeks of entering the study, with a person who had a PCR-confirmed or clinician-diagnosed case of COVID-19. Mobile phlebotomists in the prospective study collected whole blood, serum and a nasopharyngeal or oropharyngeal swab from every participant. Prospective study participants could optionally give additional blood draws and questionnaires over an approximately 2-month period. Before DNA extraction, blood samples from the prospective study were shipped at room temperature or frozen. The paper's findings and limits, for the study overall: The amount of clinical and demographic metadata varied by source and participant and was provided uncurated.

V is reduced by 0 bases and J by 8 bases, leaving a spacing of 7 bases between them. The CDR3 spans 12 residues, from the cysteine through the phenylalanine. Here the CDR3 DNA is all that survives: 36 bases in frame from base 1. From the germline V gene, CDR1 is MGHRA and CDR2 is YSYEKL. The immunoSEQ Assay, a bias-controlled multiplex PCR, was used to amplify TCRbeta CDR3 regions from genomic DNA. The paper's data handling went like this. The number of nucleated cells in each sample was estimated by amplification of reference gene primers within the assay. To quantify the absolute abundance of each unique TCRbeta CDR3 rearrangement, sequence reads were collapsed and filtered. Productive Simpson clonality was computed per sample as the square root of Simpson's diversity index over productive rearrangements. TCRdb carries this immuneACCESS record with in-frame sequences only. Its versions omit some clonotypes, under half of them owing to an unresolved V gene in the studies checked, with the rest unexplained. The V and J calls and clone size are taken from that table; D and trimming were inferred from the DNA. The sample yields 140,000 or so clones; about 80% were counted once. The ten largest clones take up 1.5% to 2% of the sample.

In this chain, TRBV4-1 is recombined with TRBJ1-2, with the D gene uncertain. The TCR was taken from a young woman who had been exposed to COVID-19. Sequencing input: PBMCs or T cells enriched from blood (not recorded which). The CDR3 region has the sequence CASSQDREGYTF. The DNA reads TGCGCCAGCAGCCAAGATCGAGAGGGCTACACCTTC.